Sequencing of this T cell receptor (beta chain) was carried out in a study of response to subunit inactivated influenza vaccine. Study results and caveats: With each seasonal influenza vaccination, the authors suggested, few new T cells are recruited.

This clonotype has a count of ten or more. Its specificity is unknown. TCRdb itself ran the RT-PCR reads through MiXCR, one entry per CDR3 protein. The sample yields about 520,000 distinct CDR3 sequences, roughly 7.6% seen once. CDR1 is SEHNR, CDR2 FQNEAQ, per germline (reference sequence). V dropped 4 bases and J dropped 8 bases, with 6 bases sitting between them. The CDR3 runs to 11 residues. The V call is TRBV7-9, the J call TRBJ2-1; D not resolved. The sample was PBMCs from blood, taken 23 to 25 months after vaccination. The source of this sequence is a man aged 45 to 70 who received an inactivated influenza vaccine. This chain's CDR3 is CASSSKYEQFF. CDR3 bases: TGTGCCAGCAGCTCGAAGTATGAGCAGTTCTTC.